The present T cell receptor beta chain was sequenced within a study of blood T cell repertoires in COVID-19. Study in general: Italy, Spain and the United States were the sources of the convalescent and acute COVID-19 samples. PBMCs, B-cell-depleted T cells, or T cells provided the cDNA or gDNA that made up the material.

This clone was observed a few times. V trimming: 0 bases; J trimming: 4 bases; junction bases outside the gene matches: 6. This CDR3 contains 16 residues. Germline CDR1 reads SGHKS; CDR2 reads YYEKEE (reference sequence). Original processing methods: Amplification of reference gene primers provided the estimated nucleated cell counts. Profiled with immunoSEQ multiplex PCR; TCRdb holds only in-frame clones, not every one. That table supplies the V and J calls and clone size; D and trimming were determined from the DNA. The table lists approximately 52,000 clones, 75% to 95% of them singletons. The receptor was derived from a man in his fifties with active COVID-19. The sequenced sample consisted of peripheral blood. This chain uses TRBV5-5 with TRBJ1-3, with 8 bases lining up with TRBD1. In DNA, the CDR3 is TGTGCCAGCAGCTTGGCCCCAGGGGGCACAGGAAACACCATATATTTT. This translates into CASSLAPGGTGNTIYF.